This section outlines one T cell receptor (beta chain) sequence together with its context. The data originate from a study of response to subunit inactivated influenza vaccine. TCRdb reprocessed the RT-PCR reads with MiXCR, giving one entry per CDR3 protein. Here the sample spans 800,000 to 1,000,000 distinct CDR3 sequences, 21% being singletons. CDR1 and CDR2 (germline): SQVTM, ANQGSEA. Trimming stripped 6 bases from V and 13 bases from J, with 7 bases between. CDR3 length: 8 amino acids. Material: PBMCs from blood, obtained around 5 days after vaccination. The chain couples TRBV29-1 to TRBJ2-1; the D gene is possibly TRBD2 (6 bases). This receptor was identified in a man aged 50-59 years who received an inactivated influenza vaccine. CDR3 loop: CSVAGQFF. CDR3 sequence (DNA): TGCAGCGTGGCGGGACAGTTCTTC.